The clone carrying this T cell receptor beta chain has more than one count but fewer than ten. Via MiXCR, TCRdb re-called the 5' RACE reads, giving one row per CDR3 protein. Of 100,000 or so distinct CDR3 sequences in the sample, less than 25% are singletons; the top ten hold 12%. Trimming removed 3 bases at V and 7 bases at J, with 22 bases between. CDR3 length equals 16 residues. Germline lookup yields CDR1 SGDLS and CDR2 YYNGEE. This sample is part of a study of CD8 T cells in ankylosing spondylitis. This rearrangement joins TRBV9 to TRBJ1-1, with D perhaps TRBD1 (5 bases). Sequenced input: synovial fluid, either unsorted or a sorted T cell fraction (not recorded which). The clonotype was recovered from a male donor with ankylosing spondylitis. CDR3 sequence reads: CASSGSRRGRPDEAFF. The CDR3 DNA reads as TGTGCCAGCAGCGGTTCGCGGAGGGGTCGTCCGGATGAAGCTTTCTTT. Complete variable domain (other parts from reference TRBV9 and TRBJ1-1): DSGVTQTPKHLITATGQRVTLRCSPRSGDLSVYWYQQSLDQGLQFLIQYYNGEERAKGNILERFSAQQFPDLHSELNLSSLELGDSALYFCASSGSRRGRPDEAFFGQGTRLTVV.